The rows below give T cell receptor beta chains drawn from one sample of a study of T-cell reconstitution after alpha-beta-depleted transplantation in children. TCRdb reprocessed the PCR reads via MiXCR and lists one record per CDR3 protein. This table has about 340,000 distinct CDR3 sequences, roughly 17% appearing once. The input for sequencing was PBMCs, mostly from graft donor cells, taken 360 days after TCRalphabeta/CD19-depleted stem cell transplant. These TCRs come from a male patient under 10 years old who had a stem cell transplant for acute lymphoblastic leukemia, so the T cells may come from the graft donor. Each CDR3 is given with its conserved first and last residue. Each record gives: CDR3 length, clone size, D gene, J gene, V gene, CDR3 protein, CDR3 DNA. The D gene is left open where the match is weak. Clone size appears in some rows only: once, few, many, or a class for an expanded clone.

CDR3 length: 16; clone size: few; D gene: NA; J gene: TRBJ2-6; V gene: TRBV4-3; CDR3 protein: CASSQTGSSGANVLTF; CDR3 DNA: TGCGCCAGCAGCCAAACGGGGAGCTCTGGGGCCAACGTCCTGACTTTC
CDR3 length: 14; clone size: few; D gene: TRBD2; J gene: TRBJ2-7; V gene: TRBV4-3; CDR3 protein: CASSRGLGYYEQYF; CDR3 DNA: TGCGCCAGCAGCCGCGGACTAGGGTACTACGAGCAGTACTTC
CDR3 length: 16; clone size: many; D gene: TRBD1; J gene: TRBJ2-2; V gene: TRBV3-1; CDR3 protein: CASSQGTGANTGELFF; CDR3 DNA: TGTGCCAGCAGCCAAGGGACAGGGGCCAACACCGGGGAGCTGTTTTTT
CDR3 length: 16; clone size: few; D gene: NA; J gene: TRBJ2-5; V gene: TRBV28; CDR3 protein: CASSLNLRPSQETQYF; CDR3 DNA: TGTGCCAGCAGCCTCAACCTCCGACCGAGCCAAGAGACCCAGTACTTC
CDR3 length: 15; clone size: NA; D gene: NA; J gene: TRBJ2-1; V gene: TRBV4-1; CDR3 protein: CASSQELDPYNEQFF; CDR3 DNA: TGCGCCAGCAGCCAAGAGCTAGATCCCTACAATGAGCAGTTCTTC
CDR3 length: 13; clone size: NA; D gene: NA; J gene: TRBJ2-3; V gene: TRBV5-6; CDR3 protein: CASSLPYGDTQYF; CDR3 DNA: TGTGCCAGCAGCTTACCCTATGGGGATACGCAGTATTTT
CDR3 length: 15; clone size: NA; D gene: NA; J gene: TRBJ1-4; V gene: TRBV28; CDR3 protein: CASSLGRTVNEKLFF; CDR3 DNA: TGTGCCAGCAGTTTAGGCCGGACAGTTAATGAAAAACTGTTTTTT
CDR3 length: 15; clone size: NA; D gene: NA; J gene: TRBJ2-3; V gene: TRBV7-9; CDR3 protein: CASSLTRASTDTQYF; CDR3 DNA: TGTGCCAGCAGCTTAACCAGAGCTAGCACAGATACGCAGTATTTT
CDR3 length: 15; clone size: NA; D gene: NA; J gene: TRBJ2-1; V gene: TRBV11-3; CDR3 protein: CASSLGGSPWNEQFF; CDR3 DNA: TGTGCCAGCAGCTTAGGAGGGAGCCCCTGGAATGAGCAGTTCTTC
CDR3 length: 17; clone size: NA; D gene: NA; J gene: TRBJ2-2; V gene: TRBV3-1; CDR3 protein: CASSQALVRVGTGELFF; CDR3 DNA: TGTGCCAGCAGCCAAGCCCTTGTCAGGGTAGGCACCGGGGAGCTGTTTTTT
CDR3 length: 16; clone size: NA; D gene: NA; J gene: TRBJ2-7; V gene: TRBV7-8; CDR3 protein: CASSLARLAGIYEQYF; CDR3 DNA: TGTGCCAGCAGCTTAGCTCGCCTAGCAGGTATCTACGAGCAGTACTTC
CDR3 length: 12; clone size: NA; D gene: TRBD1; J gene: TRBJ1-5; V gene: TRBV19; CDR3 protein: CASRDSHQPQHF; CDR3 DNA: TGTGCCAGCCGGGACAGTCACCAGCCCCAGCATTTT
CDR3 length: 13; clone size: NA; D gene: NA; J gene: TRBJ2-7; V gene: TRBV7-8; CDR3 protein: CASSSRTPYEQYF; CDR3 DNA: TGTGCCAGCAGCTCGCGGACGCCATACGAGCAGTACTTC
CDR3 length: 13; clone size: NA; D gene: NA; J gene: TRBJ1-2; V gene: TRBV29-1; CDR3 protein: CSVAGVANYGYTF; CDR3 DNA: TGCAGCGTAGCAGGGGTCGCGAACTATGGCTACACCTTC
CDR3 length: 15; clone size: few; D gene: NA; J gene: TRBJ2-2; V gene: TRBV7-2; CDR3 protein: CASSFSGPDTGELFF; CDR3 DNA: TGTGCCAGCAGCTTCAGTGGGCCGGATACCGGGGAGCTGTTTTTT
CDR3 length: 12; clone size: many; D gene: NA; J gene: TRBJ1-1; V gene: TRBV12-3/TRBV12-4; CDR3 protein: CASSLPFMEAFF; CDR3 DNA: TGTGCCAGCAGCCTTCCTTTTATGGAAGCTTTCTTT
CDR3 length: 12; clone size: NA; D gene: NA; J gene: TRBJ1-2; V gene: TRBV29-1; CDR3 protein: CSVEENAGDCTF; CDR3 DNA: TGCAGCGTTGAAGAGAACGCAGGGGACTGCACCTTC
CDR3 length: 17; clone size: few; D gene: TRBD2; J gene: TRBJ2-3; V gene: TRBV4-3; CDR3 protein: CASSQVVLAGAPDTQYF; CDR3 DNA: TGCGCCAGCAGCCAAGTGGTCCTAGCGGGAGCCCCAGATACGCAGTATTTT
CDR3 length: 17; clone size: NA; D gene: TRBD2; J gene: TRBJ2-7; V gene: TRBV4-3; CDR3 protein: CASSGTSGTREHYEQYF; CDR3 DNA: TGCGCCAGCAGCGGGACTAGCGGGACCAGGGAGCACTACGAGCAGTACTTC
CDR3 length: 13; clone size: few; D gene: NA; J gene: TRBJ2-5; V gene: TRBV5-5; CDR3 protein: CASRPRRGETQYF; CDR3 DNA: TGTGCCAGCAGACCACGCCGAGGGGAGACCCAGTACTTC
CDR3 length: 20; clone size: NA; D gene: NA; J gene: TRBJ2-5; V gene: TRBV10-3; CDR3 protein: CAISEPPAPIGDGYQETQYF; CDR3 DNA: TGTGCCATCAGTGAGCCACCCGCACCCATCGGAGACGGGTACCAAGAGACCCAGTACTTC
CDR3 length: 15; clone size: NA; D gene: TRBD2; J gene: TRBJ2-1; V gene: TRBV6-5; CDR3 protein: CASSSLAGGGREQFF; CDR3 DNA: TGTGCCAGCAGTTCGCTAGCGGGAGGGGGTCGTGAGCAGTTCTTC
CDR3 length: 16; clone size: many; D gene: NA; J gene: TRBJ1-2; V gene: TRBV7-9; CDR3 protein: CASSSPREKANYGYTF; CDR3 DNA: TGTGCCAGCAGCTCCCCCAGGGAAAAAGCTAACTATGGCTACACCTTC
CDR3 length: 17; clone size: NA; D gene: TRBD1; J gene: TRBJ1-5; V gene: TRBV5-5; CDR3 protein: CASSPRPGQGSNQPQHF; CDR3 DNA: TGTGCCAGCAGCCCCCGGCCGGGACAGGGGTCCAATCAGCCCCAGCATTTT
CDR3 length: 17; clone size: NA; D gene: TRBD2; J gene: TRBJ2-3; V gene: TRBV7-2; CDR3 protein: CASSWTSGRDAADTQYF; CDR3 DNA: TGTGCCAGCAGCTGGACTAGCGGGAGGGACGCGGCAGATACGCAGTATTTT
CDR3 length: 14; clone size: NA; D gene: NA; J gene: TRBJ1-4; V gene: TRBV20-1; CDR3 protein: CSARGGQFNEKLFF; CDR3 DNA: TGCAGTGCTAGAGGAGGACAGTTCAATGAAAAACTGTTTTTT
CDR3 length: 17; clone size: few; D gene: TRBD2; J gene: TRBJ2-3; V gene: TRBV11-2; CDR3 protein: CASSLGLAGRSTDTQYF; CDR3 DNA: TGTGCCAGCAGCCTCGGACTAGCGGGACGAAGCACAGATACGCAGTATTTT
CDR3 length: 13; clone size: few; D gene: TRBD2; J gene: TRBJ2-7; V gene: TRBV12-3/TRBV12-4; CDR3 protein: CASRSGPGGEQYF; CDR3 DNA: TGTGCCAGCAGATCAGGACCGGGAGGCGAGCAGTACTTC
CDR3 length: 14; clone size: many; D gene: NA; J gene: TRBJ2-5; V gene: TRBV10-3; CDR3 protein: CAHRSGLGQETQYF; CDR3 DNA: TGTGCCCACCGGTCCGGCTTGGGGCAAGAGACCCAGTACTTC
CDR3 length: 12; clone size: few; D gene: NA; J gene: TRBJ2-5; V gene: TRBV29-1; CDR3 protein: CSVESGAETQYF; CDR3 DNA: TGCAGCGTTGAATCAGGGGCAGAGACCCAGTACTTC
CDR3 length: 16; clone size: many; D gene: NA; J gene: TRBJ2-7; V gene: TRBV2; CDR3 protein: CASSSPEKEWSYEQYF; CDR3 DNA: TGTGCCAGCAGTTCCCCCGAAAAGGAATGGTCCTACGAGCAGTACTTC
CDR3 length: 12; clone size: many; D gene: NA; J gene: TRBJ2-1; V gene: TRBV20-1; CDR3 protein: CSANKDYNEQFF; CDR3 DNA: TGCAGTGCTAACAAGGACTACAATGAGCAGTTCTTC
CDR3 length: 14; clone size: few; D gene: TRBD2; J gene: TRBJ2-7; V gene: TRBV12-3/TRBV12-4; CDR3 protein: CASSPTSGTYEQYF; CDR3 DNA: TGTGCCAGCAGCCCTACTAGCGGGACCTACGAGCAGTACTTC
CDR3 length: 12; clone size: few; D gene: NA; J gene: TRBJ2-3; V gene: TRBV30; CDR3 protein: CANPDAPDTQYF; CDR3 DNA: TGTGCTAATCCCGACGCACCGGATACGCAGTATTTT